The subject of this entry is one T cell receptor (beta chain). The antigen is undetermined. Patients aged 18 to 65 had newly diagnosed hyperthyroidism lasting under 2 months. Approximately 10 ml of fresh peripheral blood supplied the PBMCs. The data originate from a study of T cells in Graves' hyperthyroidism and ophthalmopathy. Amplification of TCR beta CDR3 regions used RNA as the template. With the HTBI primer set, the TCR CDR3 went through a first round of RT-PCR. TCRdb analysed the multiplex PCR reads with MiXCR anew, one entry per CDR3 protein. The sample lists around 430,000 distinct CDR3 sequences; just under 15% were seen once. Whole-study results and caveats: The blood repertoire included most of the expanded thyroid clonotypes above 0.001.

CDR1 and CDR2 (germline): WNHNN, SYGVQD (reference sequence). There are 14 residues in the CDR3. V was trimmed by 3 bases and J by 2 bases, leaving 11 bases between them. Sequencing was done on a sample of blood. The J gene is TRBJ2-7, the V gene TRBV10-1; D not resolved. The TCR originated in a woman in her thirties with Graves' hyperthyroidism. The CDR3 is CASSEGSATYEQYF. The CDR3 region has the DNA TGCGCCAGCAGTGAAGGGTCGGCCACCTACGAGCAGTACTTC.